The T cell receptor beta chain described here comes from a study of blood T cell repertoires in COVID-19. About the research overall: Acute and convalescent COVID-19 specimens originated in the United States, Italy and Spain.

This CDR3 comprises 14 residues. From germline, CDR1 is MNHEY and CDR2 SVGAGI. V lost 2 bases, J lost 5 bases, and 12 bases lay in between. Measured with immunoSEQ multiplex PCR; TCRdb has only the in-frame clones, and not every one. The sample lists some 250,000 clones, about nine tenths occurring once. Source material: PBMCs or T cells enriched from blood (not recorded which). This clonotype originated in a human donor in a cohort exposed to, infected with or recovered from COVID-19 (not recorded which). The donor label of this sample is uncertain. V and J are TRBV6-5 and TRBJ1-1; maybe TRBD1 (6 bases). The CDR3 reads CASSYNRVRTEAFF. Written as DNA, the CDR3 is TGTGCCAGCAGTTACAACAGGGTGAGAACTGAAGCTTTCTTT.